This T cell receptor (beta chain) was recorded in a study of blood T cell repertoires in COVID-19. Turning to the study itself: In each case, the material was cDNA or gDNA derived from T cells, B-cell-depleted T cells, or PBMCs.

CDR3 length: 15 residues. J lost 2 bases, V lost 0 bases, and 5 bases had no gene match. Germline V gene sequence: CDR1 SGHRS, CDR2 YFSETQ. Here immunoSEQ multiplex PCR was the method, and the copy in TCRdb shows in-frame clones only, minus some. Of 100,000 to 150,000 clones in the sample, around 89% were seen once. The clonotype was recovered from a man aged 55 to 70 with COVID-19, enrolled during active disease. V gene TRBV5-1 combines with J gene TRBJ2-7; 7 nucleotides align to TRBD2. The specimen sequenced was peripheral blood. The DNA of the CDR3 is TGCGCCAGCAGCTTGGCCGGGGGAGGGCCCTACGAGCAGTACTTC. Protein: CASSLAGGGPYEQYF.